This TCR beta chain derives from a study of PD-L1 blockade in urothelial cancer. In the case of this clone: A read error may produce the germline difference seen at one junction end.

This CDR3 is 15 amino acids long. From germline, CDR1 is LGHNA and CDR2 YNFKEQ. As to time point: pretreatment peripheral blood. TCRdb's table, derived via immunoSEQ multiplex PCR, lists solely in-frame clones and lacks some. The sample shows approximately 39,000 clones, 85% of them seen only once. This clonotype was sampled from a man older than 75 with urothelial cancer. This rearrangement joins TRBV4-2 to TRBJ2-7; 8 bases map to TRBD2. Sequenced material: PBMCs, taken around atezolizumab (anti-PD-L1) treatment. CDR3 loop: CASSEELAVTYEQYF. In nucleotides, the CDR3 is TGTGCCAGCAGCGAAGAACTAGCGGTTACCTACGAGCAGTACTTC.